This TCR beta chain originates from a study of post-analysis software for immune sequencing data. For the study at large: Courses of disease covered relapsing-remitting, secondary progressive and progressive-relapsing multiple sclerosis.

Prepared libraries of TCR beta cDNA carried unique molecular identifiers. The authors obtained 500,000 or so cDNA molecules from about 0.94 to 9.7 million T cells. TCRdb called the PCR reads again in MiXCR, with one record for every CDR3 protein. The sample lists roughly 410,000 distinct CDR3 sequences; less than 40% were seen once. CDR1 is WNHNN, CDR2 SYGVQD, per germline (reference sequence). The CDR3 is 13 amino acids. The V gene lost 7 bases and the J gene lost 0 bases, with 7 bases spanning the gap. Broader study findings: Multiple sclerosis was associated with a significant reduction in normalized Chao1 diversity relative to controls. Analysis by F measure revealed that same-batch samples clustered strongly together. In patients, TRBV5-6, TRBV5-1 and TRBV20-1 belonged to four or five TRBV segments found more frequently than in controls.

Comments on this clonotype: What it binds is not known.

The chain combines TRBV10-1 with TRBJ1-5; D not certain. The receptor comes from a girl under 18 with multiple sclerosis. Sequenced sample: blood. The CDR3 here is CASMRVSNQPQHF. Written as DNA, the CDR3 is TGCGCCAGCATGCGCGTTAGCAATCAGCCCCAGCATTTT.